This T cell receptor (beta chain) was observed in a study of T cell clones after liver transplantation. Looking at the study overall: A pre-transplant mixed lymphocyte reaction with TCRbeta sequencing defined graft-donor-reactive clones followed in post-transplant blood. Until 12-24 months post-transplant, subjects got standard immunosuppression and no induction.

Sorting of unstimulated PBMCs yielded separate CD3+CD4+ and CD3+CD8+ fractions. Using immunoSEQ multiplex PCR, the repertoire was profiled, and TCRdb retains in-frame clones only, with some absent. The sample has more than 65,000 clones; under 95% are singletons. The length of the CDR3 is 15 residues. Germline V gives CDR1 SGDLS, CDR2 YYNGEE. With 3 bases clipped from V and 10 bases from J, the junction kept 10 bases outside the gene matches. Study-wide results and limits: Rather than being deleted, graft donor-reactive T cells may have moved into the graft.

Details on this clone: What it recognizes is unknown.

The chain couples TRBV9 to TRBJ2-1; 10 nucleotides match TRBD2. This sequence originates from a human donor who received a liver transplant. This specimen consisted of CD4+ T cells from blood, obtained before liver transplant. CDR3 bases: TGTGCCAGCAGCGCTCCTAGCGGGGGAACGAGGGAGCAGTTCTTC. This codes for CASSAPSGGTREQFF.